The TCR beta chain under discussion was sequenced for a study of metastatic and nonmetastatic thyroid tumors. This CDR3 has 14 residues. V was pared by 4 bases and J by 9 bases, with 8 bases of the junction left unmatched. Per germline, CDR1 LGHNA and CDR2 YSLEER. This clone was seen repeatedly, ten times or more. From the PCR reads, TCRdb re-called clones with MiXCR. The sample has tens of thousands of clones, less than 20% seen once. None of the patients had undergone any treatment ahead of thyroid surgery. The sequenced material came from tumor tissue. This receptor was taken from a female donor with papillary thyroid cancer or a benign thyroid nodule (not recorded which). Some clones in this sample may be carry-over from other donors' samples. The genes are TRBV4-3 and TRBJ2-4, with 8 nucleotides matching TRBD2. This chain's CDR3 is CASSPTSGGGIQYF. CDR3 nucleotide sequence: TGCGCCAGCAGCCCGACTTCCGGGGGGGGCATTCAGTACTTC.